This TCR beta chain was captured in a study of OX40 agonist ivuxolimab in advanced cancers. Data came from immunoSEQ multiplex PCR; TCRdb stores just in-frame clones and leaves some out. This repertoire shows fewer than 95,000 clones, around nine tenths found once; its top ten account for 0.65% to 0.85%. V shed 4 bases and J 2 bases; nucleotides not matched to a gene: 7. Germline CDR1 SGHRS, CDR2 YFSETQ. The CDR3 is 16 residues long. The chain combines TRBV5-1 with TRBJ1-3, with TRBD1 matching 9 bases. The clonotype originates from an adult with an advanced solid tumor such as melanoma, head and neck, liver or kidney cancer. Specimen: CD4+ or CD8+ T cells sorted from blood, collected in a trial of the OX40 agonist ivuxolimab. The CDR3 loop is CASSPDRGLAGNTIYF. CDR3 coding DNA: TGCGCCAGCAGCCCGGACAGGGGACTGGCTGGAAACACCATATATTTT.